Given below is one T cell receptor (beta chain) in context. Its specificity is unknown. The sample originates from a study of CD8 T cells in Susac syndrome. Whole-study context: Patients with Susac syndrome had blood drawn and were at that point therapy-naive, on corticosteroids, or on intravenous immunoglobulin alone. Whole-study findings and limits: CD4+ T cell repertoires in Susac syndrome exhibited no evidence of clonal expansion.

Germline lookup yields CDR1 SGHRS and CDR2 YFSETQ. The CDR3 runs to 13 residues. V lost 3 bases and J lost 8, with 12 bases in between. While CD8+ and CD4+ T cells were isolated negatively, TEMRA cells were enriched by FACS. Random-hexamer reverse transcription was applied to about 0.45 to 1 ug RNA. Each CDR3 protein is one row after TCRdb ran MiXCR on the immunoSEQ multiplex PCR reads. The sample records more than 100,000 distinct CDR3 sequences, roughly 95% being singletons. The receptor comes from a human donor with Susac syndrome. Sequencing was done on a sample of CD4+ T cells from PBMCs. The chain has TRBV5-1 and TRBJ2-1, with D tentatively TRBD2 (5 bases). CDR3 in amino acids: CASSWLLGDEQFF. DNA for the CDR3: TGCGCCAGCAGCTGGCTACTAGGCGATGAGCAGTTCTTC.